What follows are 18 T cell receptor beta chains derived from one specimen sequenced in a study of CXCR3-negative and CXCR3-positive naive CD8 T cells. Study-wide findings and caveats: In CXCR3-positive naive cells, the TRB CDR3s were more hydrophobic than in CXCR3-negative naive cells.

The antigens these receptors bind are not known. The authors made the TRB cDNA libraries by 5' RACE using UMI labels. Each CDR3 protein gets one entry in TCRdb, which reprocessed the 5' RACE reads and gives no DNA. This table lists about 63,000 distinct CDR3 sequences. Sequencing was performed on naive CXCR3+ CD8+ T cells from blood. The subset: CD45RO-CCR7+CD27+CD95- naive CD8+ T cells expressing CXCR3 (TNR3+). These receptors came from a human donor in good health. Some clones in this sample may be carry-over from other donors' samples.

This chain's CDR3 is CSVEGGSGSSYEQYF. The chain joins TRBV29-1 to TRBJ2-7; as DNA is missing, the TRBD2 call by TCRdb cannot be tested. CDR1 is SQVTM and CDR2 is ANQGSEA in the germline V gene. The CDR3 loop spans 15 amino acids.

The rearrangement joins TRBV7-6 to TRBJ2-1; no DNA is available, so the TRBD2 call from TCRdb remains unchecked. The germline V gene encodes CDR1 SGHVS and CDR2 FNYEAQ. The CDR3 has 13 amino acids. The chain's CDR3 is CASSSRLENEQFF.

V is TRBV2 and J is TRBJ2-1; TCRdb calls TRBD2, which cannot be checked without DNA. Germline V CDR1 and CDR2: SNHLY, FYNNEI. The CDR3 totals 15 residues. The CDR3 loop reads CASRLSGGLNNEHFF. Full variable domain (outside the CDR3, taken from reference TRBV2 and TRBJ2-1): EPEVTQTPSHQVTQMGQEVILRCVPISNHLYFYWYRQILGQKVEFLVSFYNNEISEKSEIFDDQFSVERPDGSNFTLKIRSTKLEDSAMYFCASRLSGGLNNEHFFGPGTRLTVL.

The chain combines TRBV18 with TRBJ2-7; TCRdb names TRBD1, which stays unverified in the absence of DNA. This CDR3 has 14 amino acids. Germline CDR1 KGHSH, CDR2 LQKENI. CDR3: CASSPRDSPYEQYF. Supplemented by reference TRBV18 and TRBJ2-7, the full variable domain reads NAGVMQNPRHLVRRRGQEARLRCSPMKGHSHVYWYRQLPEEGLKFMVYLQKENIIDESGMPKERFSAEFPKEGPSILRIQQVVRGDSAAYFCASSPRDSPYEQYFGPGTRLTVT.

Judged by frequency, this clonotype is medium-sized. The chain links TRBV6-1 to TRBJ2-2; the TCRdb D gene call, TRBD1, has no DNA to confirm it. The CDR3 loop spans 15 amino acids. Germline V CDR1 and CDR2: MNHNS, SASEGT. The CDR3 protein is CASRLGGGNTGELFF.

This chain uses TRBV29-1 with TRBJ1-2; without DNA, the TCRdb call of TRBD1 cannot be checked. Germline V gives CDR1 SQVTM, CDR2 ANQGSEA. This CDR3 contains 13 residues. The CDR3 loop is CSVVQGGIYGYTF.

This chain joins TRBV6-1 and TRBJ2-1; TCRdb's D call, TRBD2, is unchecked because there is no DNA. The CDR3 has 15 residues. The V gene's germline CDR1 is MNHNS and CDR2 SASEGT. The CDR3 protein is CASSPLAGGDNEQFF.

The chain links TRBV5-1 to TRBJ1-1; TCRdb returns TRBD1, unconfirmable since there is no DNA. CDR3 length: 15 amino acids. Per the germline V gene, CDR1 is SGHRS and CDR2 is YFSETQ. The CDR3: CASSLEGTEAAEAFF.

CDR3 residues: CASGPLDEQFF. This sequence joins TRBV12-5 and TRBJ2-1; without DNA, the TCRdb call of TRBD1 cannot be checked. CDR1 is LGHNT, CDR2 FRNRAP, per germline. CDR3 length: 11 amino acids.

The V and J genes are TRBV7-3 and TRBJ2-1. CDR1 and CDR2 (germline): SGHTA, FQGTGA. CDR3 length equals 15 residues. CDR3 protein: CASSSPAWSANEQFF.

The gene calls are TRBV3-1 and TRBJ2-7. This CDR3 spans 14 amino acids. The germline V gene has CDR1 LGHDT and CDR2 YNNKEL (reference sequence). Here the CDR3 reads CASSQGFRVGEQYF.

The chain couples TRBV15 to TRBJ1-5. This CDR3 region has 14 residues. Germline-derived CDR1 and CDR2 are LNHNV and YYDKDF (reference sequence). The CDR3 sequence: CATSRDRGNQPQHF. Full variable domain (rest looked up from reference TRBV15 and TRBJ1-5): DAMVIQNPRYQVTQFGKPVTLSCSQTLNHNVMYWYQQKSSQAPKLLFHYYDKDFNNEADTPDNFQSRRPNTSFCFLDIRSPGLGDTAMYLCATSRDRGNQPQHFGDGTRLSIL.

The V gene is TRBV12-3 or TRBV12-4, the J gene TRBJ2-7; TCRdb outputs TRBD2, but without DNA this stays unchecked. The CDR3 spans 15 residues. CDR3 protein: CASGPGIQLAYEQYF.

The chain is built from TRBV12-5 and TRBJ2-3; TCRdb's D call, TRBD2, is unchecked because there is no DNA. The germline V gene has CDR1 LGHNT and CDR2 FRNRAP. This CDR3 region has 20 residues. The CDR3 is CASGLASLAGGLLDTDTQYF.

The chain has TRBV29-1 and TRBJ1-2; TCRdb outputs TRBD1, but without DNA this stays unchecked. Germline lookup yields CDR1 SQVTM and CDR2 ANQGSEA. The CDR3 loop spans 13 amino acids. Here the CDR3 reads CSVVGTGSYGYTF.

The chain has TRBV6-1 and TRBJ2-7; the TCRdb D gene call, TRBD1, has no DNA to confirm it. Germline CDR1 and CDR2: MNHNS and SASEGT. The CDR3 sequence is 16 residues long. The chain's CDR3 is CASSRLPGQVSYEQYF.

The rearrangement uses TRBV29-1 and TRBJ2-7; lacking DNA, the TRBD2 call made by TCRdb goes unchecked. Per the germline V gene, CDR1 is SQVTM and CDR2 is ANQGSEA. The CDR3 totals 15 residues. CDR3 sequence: CSAPPRTSALRKQYF.

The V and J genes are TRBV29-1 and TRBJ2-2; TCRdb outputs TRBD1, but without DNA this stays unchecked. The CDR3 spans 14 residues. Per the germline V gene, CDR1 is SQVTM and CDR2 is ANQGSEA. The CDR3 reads CSVIGGWNTGELFF.